This TCR beta chain emerged from a study of T-cell memory formation after mild COVID-19. Study at large: Across donors, TCR clusters were largely donor specific.

Trimming took 0 bases from V and 4 from J; bases not matched to a gene: 3. CDR1 is LGHNA, CDR2 YSLEER, per germline. The CDR3 has 15 amino acids. TCRdb re-derived calls from the 5' RACE reads in MiXCR, one entry per CDR3 protein. This sample yields roughly 89,000 distinct CDR3 sequences, of which around 15% are seen a single time; about 43% belongs to the top ten. V and J are TRBV4-3 and TRBJ1-1; 9 bases are shared with TRBD1. The sequence was obtained from a man aged 18-30 years who had mild COVID-19 (a few samples of this study predate the infection). Cell type and time point are not known. Sequenced sample: PBMCs or a T cell subset sorted from them (not recorded which). CDR3 in amino acids: CASSQDDRGSTEAFF. The CDR3 DNA reads TGCGCCAGCAGCCAAGATGACAGGGGGTCCACTGAAGCTTTCTTT.